Shown below are 11 T cell receptor beta chains from a single sample sequenced in a study of T cells expressing NK-cell markers. TCRdb re-analyzed the 5' RACE reads; it lists each CDR3 protein once, without DNA. The sample table includes 200,000 to 300,000 distinct CDR3 sequences. The specimen sequenced was blood T cells: a sorted CD56 or NKG2C T cell subset, CD4+ or CD8+ T cells, or bulk PBMC T cells (not recorded which). Receptors were obtained from a man younger than 30 in good health.

J is TRBJ1-1 and V is TRBV20-1. Germline assignment: CDR1 DFQATT and CDR2 SNEGSKA (reference sequence). This CDR3 has 12 amino acids. The CDR3 region is CSERDVDTEAFF.

This chain connects TRBV5-1 to TRBJ2-1; TCRdb's D call, TRBD2, is unchecked because there is no DNA. Looked up from germline, CDR1 is SGHRS and CDR2 is YFSETQ. The CDR3 is 16 amino acids. CDR3 sequence reads: CASSLASSGRNNEQFF.

The genes are TRBV14 and TRBJ2-2. The CDR3 extends over 16 amino acids. Germline V gene lookup returns CDR1 SGHDN and CDR2 FVKESK. The CDR3 loop is CASSQDGIPRPGELFF.

This sequence joins TRBV2 and TRBJ2-7; TCRdb proposes TRBD2, but this gene call is untestable without DNA. The CDR3 contains 14 residues. CDR1 and CDR2 from the germline V gene are SNHLY and FYNNEI. This CDR3 is CASSEVAGGYEQYF.

This chain connects TRBV10-3 to TRBJ2-3. CDR1 and CDR2 (germline): ENHRY, SYGVKD. The CDR3 length is 12 residues. CDR3 protein: CAIRASTDTQYF.

The chain combines TRBV12-3 or TRBV12-4 with TRBJ1-1; TCRdb's D gene call, TRBD1, goes unchecked for lack of DNA. The CDR3 consists of 15 residues. This CDR3 reads CASSSRTRSNTEAFF.

This chain connects TRBV12-3 or TRBV12-4 to TRBJ2-2; TCRdb's assignment of TRBD1 cannot be checked, as there is no DNA. The CDR3 runs to 11 residues. CDR3 region: CASWGAGELFF.

The V call is TRBV25-1, the J call TRBJ1-5; TCRdb gives TRBD1 as the D gene, but with no DNA this cannot be confirmed. Germline V gives CDR1 MGHDK, CDR2 SYGVNS. The CDR3 is 15 amino acids. The CDR3: CASSEDGGSNQPQHF.

The chain combines TRBV20-1 with TRBJ2-4. The CDR3 loop spans 15 amino acids. CDR1 DFQATT and CDR2 SNEGSKA come from the germline V gene (reference sequence). This CDR3 is CSAPSRIRAKNIQYF.

The rearrangement joins TRBV5-1 to TRBJ2-3; TCRdb designates TRBD1, a call that cannot be tested without DNA. There are 14 residues in the CDR3. Germline assignment: CDR1 SGHRS and CDR2 YFSETQ. The CDR3 loop reads CASSEGQNTDTQYF.

This chain joins TRBV12-3 or TRBV12-4 and TRBJ2-7; the D gene TCRdb calls, TRBD1, cannot be checked with no DNA. The CDR3 runs 16 residues. CDR3 in amino acids: CASIKSDRSLIYEQYF.